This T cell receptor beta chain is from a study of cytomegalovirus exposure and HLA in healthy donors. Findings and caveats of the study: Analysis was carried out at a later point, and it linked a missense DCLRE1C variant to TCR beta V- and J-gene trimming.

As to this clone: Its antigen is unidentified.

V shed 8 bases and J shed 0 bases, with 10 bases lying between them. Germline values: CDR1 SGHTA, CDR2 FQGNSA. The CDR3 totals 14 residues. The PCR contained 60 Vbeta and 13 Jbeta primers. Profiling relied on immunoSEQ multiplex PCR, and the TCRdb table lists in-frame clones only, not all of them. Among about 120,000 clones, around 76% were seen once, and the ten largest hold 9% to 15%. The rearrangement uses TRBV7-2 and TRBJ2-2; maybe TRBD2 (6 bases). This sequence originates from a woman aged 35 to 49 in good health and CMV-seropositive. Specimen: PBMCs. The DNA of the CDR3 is TGTGCCAGCCGGAGGAGGGCGAACACCGGGGAGCTGTTTTTT. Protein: CASRRRANTGELFF.